A single sample gave rise to the 30 T cell receptor beta chains below, sequenced in a study of T cell responses to AZD1222 COVID-19 vaccine. Data came from immunoSEQ multiplex PCR; TCRdb stores just in-frame clones and leaves some out. The table lists some 150,000 clones, about 91% of them singletons. Here the sequenced sample was peripheral blood, taken on day 0 of AZD1222 vaccination. All receptors derive from an adult in good health.

This sequence joins TRBV6-2 or TRBV6-3 and TRBJ1-2; D not resolved. V lost 6 bases and J 7 bases, leaving 21 bases between the germline ends. Germline loops: CDR1 MNHEY, CDR2 SVGEGT. The CDR3 has 15 amino acids. The CDR3, as DNA: TGTGCCAGCAGGTACCGTCGTGGATACTTATCTGGCTACACCTTC. Its protein is CASRYRRGYLSGYTF.

This clone was picked up a small number of times. The chain carries TRBV5-1 and TRBJ1-5; D gene unclear. Germline-derived CDR1 and CDR2 are SGHRS and YFSETQ. The CDR3 length is 14 residues. Trimming stripped 0 bases from V and 0 bases from J, with 4 bases between. The CDR3 bases are TGCGCCAGCAGCTTGGACAGTAGCAATCAGCCCCAGCATTTT. It encodes CASSLDSSNQPQHF.

The V call is TRBV4-1, the J call TRBJ1-6; a possible D gene is TRBD1 (6 bases). The CDR3 sequence is 15 residues long. Trimming left V 0 bases short and J 10 bases short, with 13 bases between. Germline V gives CDR1 MGHRA, CDR2 YSYEKL. The CDR3 DNA reads as TGCGCCAGCAGCCAAGATTGGAGGGGGTACTCACCCCTCCACTTT. Its protein product is CASSQDWRGYSPLHF.

The chain couples TRBV30 to TRBJ1-2, with D possibly TRBD1 on 5 matching bases. CDR1 and CDR2 from the germline V gene are GTSNPN and SVGIG (reference sequence). The CDR3 has 14 residues. V was trimmed by 7 bases and J by 4 bases, leaving 19 bases between them. The CDR3 nucleotides read TGTGCCTACCAAACTTCGACAGAAGTCTATGGCTACACCTTC. It translates to CAYQTSTEVYGYTF.

The chain links TRBV24-1 to TRBJ2-5; D tentatively reads TRBD1 or TRBD2 (5 bases each). The CDR3 is 16 amino acids. V was shortened by 3 bases and J by 2 bases, with 15 bases between the two germline ends. Germline V gene sequence: CDR1 KGHDR, CDR2 SFDVKD. CDR3 coding DNA: TGTGCCACCAGTGATCGGACCGGGGCTGCACAAGAGACCCAGTACTTC. Amino acid sequence: CATSDRTGAAQETQYF.

This rearrangement joins TRBV5-1 to TRBJ1-2; the D is unclear. This CDR3 region has 14 residues. Trimming left V 4 bases short and J 0 bases short, with 10 bases between. Germline CDR1 SGHRS, CDR2 YFSETQ. CDR3 amino acids: CASSQGPANYGYTF. Written as DNA, the CDR3 is TGCGCCAGCAGCCAAGGACCCGCTAACTATGGCTACACCTTC.

The chain uses TRBV3-1 (or the pseudogene TRBV3-2) and TRBJ2-3; 11 nucleotides agree with TRBD2. Per germline, CDR1 LGHDT and CDR2 YNNKEL (reference sequence). This CDR3 region has 17 residues. Losses at the gene ends were 3 bases for V and 0 bases for J; bases not matched to a gene: 5. In DNA, the CDR3 is TGTGCCAGCAGCCACGGGTTAGCGGGAGGGAGCACAGATACGCAGTATTTT. This encodes CASSHGLAGGSTDTQYF.

This clone was detected a few times. The chain couples TRBV7-2 to TRBJ2-7; D possibly corresponds to TRBD2 (5 bases). The CDR3 sequence is 13 residues long. Per germline, CDR1 SGHTA and CDR2 FQGNSA. V was pared by 3 bases and J by 3 bases, with 9 bases between. The CDR3 sequence is CASSFRLIYEQYF. CDR3 in DNA: TGTGCCAGCAGCTTTCGACTAATCTACGAGCAGTACTTC.

This chain connects TRBV10-3 to TRBJ1-2; D call uncertain. The CDR3 is 14 residues long. V lost 3 bases and J lost 0, with 8 bases in between. The germline CDR1 and CDR2 sequences are ENHRY and SYGVKD. CDR3 sequence: CAISDVRTNYGYTF. CDR3 sequence (DNA): TGTGCCATCAGTGACGTGCGGACTAACTATGGCTACACCTTC.

The chain couples TRBV10-3 to TRBJ1-1, with TRBD1 identical over 7 bases. The ends lost 0 bases at V and 8 bases at J; junction bases unmatched: 9. The germline CDR1 and CDR2 sequences are ENHRY and SYGVKD. This CDR3 spans 15 amino acids. This chain's CDR3 is CAISESTTTGQEAFF. CDR3 sequence (DNA): TGTGCCATCAGTGAGTCTACCACGACAGGGCAAGAAGCTTTCTTT.

This sequence joins TRBV7-2 and TRBJ1-3, with no clear D. The germline gives CDR1 SGHTA, CDR2 FQGNSA. V lost 1 base and J 2 bases, leaving 6 bases between the germline ends. The CDR3 sequence is 14 residues long. Written as DNA, the CDR3 is TGTGCCAGCAGCTTAGGAGAAACTGGAAACACCATATATTTT. Amino acids: CASSLGETGNTIYF.

The rearrangement joins TRBV28 to TRBJ2-1; D may be TRBD1 or TRBD2 (5 bases each). V lost 2 bases and J 7 bases, leaving 6 bases between the germline ends. Germline CDR1 reads MDHEN; CDR2 reads SYDVKM. The CDR3 covers 12 residues. The CDR3: CASSLEGNEQFF. CDR3 bases: TGTGCCAGCAGTTTAGAGGGGAATGAGCAGTTCTTC.

The V call is TRBV18, the J call TRBJ2-7; D is perhaps TRBD1 (6 bases). With 4 bases removed from V and 0 bases from J, the gap between germline ends came to 13 bases. Germline CDR1 KGHSH, CDR2 LQKENI. The CDR3 consists of 15 residues. This CDR3 is CASSLVGQPSYEQYF. CDR3 sequence (DNA): TGTGCCAGCTCACTAGTAGGACAGCCCTCCTACGAGCAGTACTTC.

J is TRBJ1-4 and V is TRBV2; D ambiguous. Germline-derived CDR1 and CDR2 are SNHLY and FYNNEI. The ends were cut back, 7 bases at V and 0 bases at J, with 9 bases in the middle. There are 14 residues in the CDR3. The CDR3, as DNA: TGTGCCAGCACTTTAGGTACAACTAATGAAAAACTGTTTTTT. It specifies CASTLGTTNEKLFF.

This clone was seen once. The rearrangement joins TRBV28 to TRBJ2-7; D ambiguous. Trimming removed 3 bases at V and 6 bases at J, with 6 bases between. CDR3 length equals 11 residues. CDR1 MDHEN and CDR2 SYDVKM come from the germline V gene. CDR3 sequence: CASSFTAEQYF. For the CDR3, the DNA is TGTGCCAGCAGTTTTACGGCCGAGCAGTACTTC.

This clone was observed once. The chain has TRBV6-5 and TRBJ1-3; D not resolved. Trimming took 11 bases from V and 4 from J, leaving 18 bases between them. CDR1 is MNHEY and CDR2 is SVGAGI in the germline V gene. The CDR3 has 14 residues. DNA for the CDR3: TGTGCCTGCCGCGATGGGCCCGGGGGAAACACCATATATTTT. Protein sequence: CACRDGPGGNTIYF.

The gene calls are TRBV29-1 and TRBJ1-1; D is perhaps TRBD1 (5 bases). The germline V gene encodes CDR1 SQVTM and CDR2 ANQGSEA. The CDR3 contains 13 residues. Trimming took off 4 bases at V and 1 base at J, with 10 bases between the two ends. The CDR3 DNA follows: TGCAGCGTTGGGGGCCACGCGAACACTGAAGCTTTCTTT. Residues: CSVGGHANTEAFF. Together with reference TRBV29-1 and TRBJ1-1, the CDR3 gives the full variable domain: SAVISQKPSRDICQRGTSLTIQCQVDSQVTMMFWYRQQPGQSLTLIATANQGSEATYESGFVIDKFPISRPNLTFSTLTVSNMSPEDSSIYLCSVGGHANTEAFFGQGTRLTVV.

The chain couples TRBV4-3 to TRBJ1-3; TRBD1 is a possible D gene (5 bases). Germline CDR1 and CDR2: LGHNA and YSLEER. Trimming cost V 4 bases and J 5 bases, with 9 bases left between them. The CDR3 loop spans 13 amino acids. CDR3 sequence (DNA): TGCGCCAGCAGCCCGGGACTAAGAAACACCATATATTTT. Translating gives CASSPGLRNTIYF.

As regards this clone: Other DNA sequences from this sample encode an identical CDR3 as well. The rearrangement links TRBV4-1 to TRBJ1-2; TRBD1 matches at 8 bases. Losses at the gene ends were 0 bases for V and 3 bases for J; bases not matched to a gene: 0. The CDR3 extends over 14 amino acids. Germline lookup yields CDR1 MGHRA and CDR2 YSYEKL. CDR3 nucleotide sequence: TGCGCCAGCAGCCAAGAGACAGGGGACTATGGCTACACCTTC. Protein product: CASSQETGDYGYTF.

The rearrangement joins TRBV30 to TRBJ1-1; 7 positions match TRBD1. CDR1 and CDR2 (germline): GTSNPN, SVGIG (reference sequence). With 0 bases clipped from V and 1 base from J, the junction kept 2 bases outside the gene matches. This CDR3 is built from 14 residues. The CDR3 DNA reads as TGTGCCTGGAGTGTCAGGGGGACGAACACTGAAGCTTTCTTT. Translation: CAWSVRGTNTEAFF.

The chain carries TRBV9 and TRBJ2-5; TRBD2 is a possible D gene (5 bases). V was cut by 3 bases and J by 4 bases, with 13 bases left in between. CDR1 and CDR2 (germline): SGDLS, YYNGEE. The CDR3 runs to 14 residues. The CDR3 region is CASSALGISETQYF. In DNA form, the CDR3 reads TGTGCCAGCAGCGCTCTCGGGATTTCAGAGACCCAGTACTTC.

This clone was seen a single time. The chain is built from TRBV3-1 (or the pseudogene TRBV3-2) and TRBJ2-3, with D hard to call. The CDR3 loop spans 16 amino acids. The germline CDR1 and CDR2 sequences are LGHDT and YNNKEL (reference sequence). Trimming stripped 0 bases from V and 1 base from J, with 11 bases between. The chain's CDR3 is CASSQEVRKGTDTQYF. The CDR3 DNA reads TGTGCCAGCAGCCAAGAGGTTAGGAAAGGCACAGATACGCAGTATTTT.

DNA for the CDR3: TGTGCCAGCAGTTTTGGGACAGGGAATCAGCCCCAGCATTTT. Translating it yields CASSFGTGNQPQHF. The chain employs TRBV7-2 and TRBJ1-5, with 9 bases identical to TRBD1. Looked up from germline, CDR1 is SGHTA and CDR2 is FQGNSA. The CDR3 is 14 residues long. J was trimmed by 4 bases and V by 6 bases; bases with no gene match: 4.

The V and J genes are TRBV2 and TRBJ1-1; no reliable D call. Germline lookup yields CDR1 SNHLY and CDR2 FYNNEI. The CDR3 spans 16 residues. Trimming shortened V by 7 bases and J by 2 bases, and 20 bases separated the two germline ends. The DNA for the CDR3 is TGTGCCAGCACCCGGCGGCAGCAGGCCTCTAACACTGAAGCTTTCTTT. This sequence encodes CASTRRQQASNTEAFF.

The CDR3, as DNA: TGTGCCAGCAGCCAAACAGGGAACTATGGCTACACCTTC. Protein sequence: CASSQTGNYGYTF. The chain employs TRBV3-1 (or the pseudogene TRBV3-2) and TRBJ1-2, with D possibly TRBD1 on 6 matching bases. CDR3 length equals 13 residues. Looked up from germline, CDR1 is LGHDT and CDR2 is YNNKEL (reference sequence). V was clipped by 2 bases and J by 2 bases, with 6 bases between them.

The rearrangement joins TRBV29-1 to TRBJ2-3; D is perhaps TRBD2 (6 bases). Germline lookup yields CDR1 SQVTM and CDR2 ANQGSEA. The CDR3 covers 14 residues. CDR3 coding DNA: TGCAGTGGGGAGGTGGGGGATGGCACAGATACGCAGTATTTT. It translates to CSGEVGDGTDTQYF.

The genes are TRBV7-9 and TRBJ1-2; D call uncertain. V lost 5 bases and J lost 3, with 7 bases in between. CDR3 length: 12 amino acids. The germline V gene has CDR1 SEHNR and CDR2 FQNEAQ (reference sequence). CDR3 DNA sequence: TGTGCCAGCAGCACCAGATACTATGGCTACACCTTC. It encodes CASSTRYYGYTF.

The chain employs TRBV2 and TRBJ1-5; possible D gene TRBD1, 6 bases. V lost 4 bases to trimming and J lost 2 bases, with 24 bases between them. This CDR3 comprises 19 residues. Germline lookup yields CDR1 SNHLY and CDR2 FYNNEI. The chain's CDR3 is CASSVHNRVGVGRNQPQHF. CDR3 nucleotides: TGTGCCAGCAGTGTCCACAACAGGGTTGGGGTAGGTCGCAATCAGCCCCAGCATTTT.

The rearrangement links TRBV5-4 to TRBJ2-7, with D possibly being TRBD2 (6 bases). Germline assignment: CDR1 SGHNT and CDR2 YYREEE (reference sequence). The V end lost 4 bases, the J end lost 5 bases, and 13 bases lay between the germline ends. This CDR3 comprises 13 residues. In DNA, the CDR3 is TGTGCCAGCAGCCCGACTAGTCCCCACGAGCAGTACTTC. Its protein product is CASSPTSPHEQYF.

The chain carries TRBV19 and TRBJ1-2; D possibly corresponds to TRBD1 (6 bases). The CDR3 consists of 14 residues. V was pared by 2 bases and J by 4 bases, with 11 bases between. Per germline, CDR1 LNHDA and CDR2 SQIVND (reference sequence). The CDR3 loop reads CASSISDSPYGYTF. The CDR3 DNA sequence: TGTGCCAGTAGTATATCGGACAGCCCCTATGGCTACACCTTC.